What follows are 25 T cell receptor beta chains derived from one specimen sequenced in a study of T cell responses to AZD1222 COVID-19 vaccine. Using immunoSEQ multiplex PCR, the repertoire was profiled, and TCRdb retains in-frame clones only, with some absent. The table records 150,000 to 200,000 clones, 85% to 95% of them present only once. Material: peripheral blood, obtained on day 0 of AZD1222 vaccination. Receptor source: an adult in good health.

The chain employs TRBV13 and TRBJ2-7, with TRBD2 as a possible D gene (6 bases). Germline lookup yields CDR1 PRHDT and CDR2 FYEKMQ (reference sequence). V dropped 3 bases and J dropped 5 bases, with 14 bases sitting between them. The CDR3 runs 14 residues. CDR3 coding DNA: TGTGCCAGCAGCTTTTACGGGGGAGAAGACGAGCAGTACTTC. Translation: CASSFYGGEDEQYF.

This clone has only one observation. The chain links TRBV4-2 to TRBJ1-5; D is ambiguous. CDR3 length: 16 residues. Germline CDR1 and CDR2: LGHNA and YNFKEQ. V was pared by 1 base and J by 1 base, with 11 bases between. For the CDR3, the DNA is TGTGCCAGCAGCCAAGTATCGGGCTGGAGCAATCAGCCCCAGCATTTT. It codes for CASSQVSGWSNQPQHF.

CDR3 residues: CASNREIQETQYF. CDR3 DNA: TGTGCCAGCAATCGGGAGATCCAGGAGACCCAGTACTTC. The chain couples TRBV2 to TRBJ2-5; D may be TRBD2 (6 bases). The CDR3 loop spans 13 amino acids. CDR1 and CDR2 from the germline V gene are SNHLY and FYNNEI. The V gene lost 7 bases and the J gene lost 5 bases, with 14 bases spanning the gap.

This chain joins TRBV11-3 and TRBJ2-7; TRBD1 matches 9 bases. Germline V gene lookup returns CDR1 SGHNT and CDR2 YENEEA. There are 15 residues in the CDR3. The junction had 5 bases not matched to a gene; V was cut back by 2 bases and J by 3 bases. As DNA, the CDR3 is TGTGCCAGCAGCTTAAACCGACAGGGGGACTACGAGCAGTACTTC. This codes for CASSLNRQGDYEQYF.

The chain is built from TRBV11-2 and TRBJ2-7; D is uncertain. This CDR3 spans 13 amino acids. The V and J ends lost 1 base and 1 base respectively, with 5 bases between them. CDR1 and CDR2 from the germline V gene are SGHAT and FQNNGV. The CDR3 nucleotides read TGTGCCAGCAGCTTAGGAATGTCCTACGAGCAGTACTTC. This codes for CASSLGMSYEQYF.

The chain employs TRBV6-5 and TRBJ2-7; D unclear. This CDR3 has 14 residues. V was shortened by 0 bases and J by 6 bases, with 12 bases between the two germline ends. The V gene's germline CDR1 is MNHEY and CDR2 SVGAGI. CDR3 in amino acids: CASSYSIPWGEQYF. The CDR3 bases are TGTGCCAGCAGTTACTCGATACCCTGGGGCGAGCAGTACTTC.

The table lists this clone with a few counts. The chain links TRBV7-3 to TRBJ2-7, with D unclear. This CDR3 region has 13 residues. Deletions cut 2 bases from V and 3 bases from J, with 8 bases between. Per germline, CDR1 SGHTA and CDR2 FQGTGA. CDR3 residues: CASSLLLGYEQYF. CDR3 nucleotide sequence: TGTGCCAGCAGCTTACTCCTAGGCTACGAGCAGTACTTC.

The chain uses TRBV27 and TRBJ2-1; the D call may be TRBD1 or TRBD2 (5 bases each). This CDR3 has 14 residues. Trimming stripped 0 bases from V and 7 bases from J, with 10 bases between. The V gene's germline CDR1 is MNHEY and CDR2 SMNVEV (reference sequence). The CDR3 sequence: CASSLSRWGNEQFF. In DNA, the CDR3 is TGTGCCAGCAGTTTATCGAGGTGGGGGAATGAGCAGTTCTTC.

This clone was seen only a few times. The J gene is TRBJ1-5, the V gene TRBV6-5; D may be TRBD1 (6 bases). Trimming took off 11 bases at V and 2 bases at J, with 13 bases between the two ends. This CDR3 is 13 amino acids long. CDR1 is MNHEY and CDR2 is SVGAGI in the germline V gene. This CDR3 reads CAVGGWRNQPQHF. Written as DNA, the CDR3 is TGTGCCGTAGGGGGATGGCGCAATCAGCCCCAGCATTTT.

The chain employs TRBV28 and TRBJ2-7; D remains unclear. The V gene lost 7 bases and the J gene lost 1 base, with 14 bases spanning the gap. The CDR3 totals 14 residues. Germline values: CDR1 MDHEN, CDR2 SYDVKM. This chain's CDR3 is CASIPTGQSYEQYF. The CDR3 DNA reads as TGTGCCAGCATCCCTACCGGGCAGTCCTACGAGCAGTACTTC.

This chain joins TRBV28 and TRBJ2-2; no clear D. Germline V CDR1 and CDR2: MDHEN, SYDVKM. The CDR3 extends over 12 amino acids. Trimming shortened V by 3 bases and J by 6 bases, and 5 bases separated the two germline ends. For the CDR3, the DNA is TGTGCCAGCAGTTTCGGAGCCGGGGAGCTGTTTTTT. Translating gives CASSFGAGELFF.

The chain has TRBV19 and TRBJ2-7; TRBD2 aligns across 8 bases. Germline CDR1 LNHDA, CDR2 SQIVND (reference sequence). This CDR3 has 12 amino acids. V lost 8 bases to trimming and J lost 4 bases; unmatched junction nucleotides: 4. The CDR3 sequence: CASRGGRYEQYF. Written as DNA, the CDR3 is TGTGCCAGTCGGGGGGGCAGGTACGAGCAGTACTTC.

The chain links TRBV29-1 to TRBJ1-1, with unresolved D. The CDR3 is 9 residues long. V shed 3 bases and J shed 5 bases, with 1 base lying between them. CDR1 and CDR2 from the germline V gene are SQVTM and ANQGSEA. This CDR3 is CSVETEAFF. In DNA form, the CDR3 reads TGCAGCGTTGAGACTGAAGCTTTCTTT.

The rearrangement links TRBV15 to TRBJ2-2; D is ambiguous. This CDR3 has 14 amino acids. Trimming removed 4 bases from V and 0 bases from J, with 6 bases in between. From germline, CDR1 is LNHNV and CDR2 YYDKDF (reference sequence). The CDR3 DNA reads TGTGCCACCAGCAATAGGGCGAACACCGGGGAGCTGTTTTTT. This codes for CATSNRANTGELFF.

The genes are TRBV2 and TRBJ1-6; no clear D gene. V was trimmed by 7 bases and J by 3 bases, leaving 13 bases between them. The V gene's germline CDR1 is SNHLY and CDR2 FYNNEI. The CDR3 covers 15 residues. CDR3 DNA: TGTGCCAGCAAAAAGGACTCAAACTATAATTCACCCCTCCACTTT. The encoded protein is CASKKDSNYNSPLHF.

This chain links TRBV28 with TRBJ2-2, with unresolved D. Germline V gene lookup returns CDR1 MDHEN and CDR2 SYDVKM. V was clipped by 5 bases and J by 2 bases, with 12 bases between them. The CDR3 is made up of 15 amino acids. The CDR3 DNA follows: TGTGCCAGCAGTCCGTCGGGCTACAACACCGGGGAGCTGTTTTTT. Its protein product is CASSPSGYNTGELFF.

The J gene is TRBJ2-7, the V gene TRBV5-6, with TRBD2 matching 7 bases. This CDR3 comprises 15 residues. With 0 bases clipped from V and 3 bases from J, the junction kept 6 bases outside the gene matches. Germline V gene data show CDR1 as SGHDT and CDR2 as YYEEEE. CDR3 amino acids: CASSLVGGIFYEQYF. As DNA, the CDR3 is TGTGCCAGCAGCTTGGTGGGGGGGATTTTCTACGAGCAGTACTTC.

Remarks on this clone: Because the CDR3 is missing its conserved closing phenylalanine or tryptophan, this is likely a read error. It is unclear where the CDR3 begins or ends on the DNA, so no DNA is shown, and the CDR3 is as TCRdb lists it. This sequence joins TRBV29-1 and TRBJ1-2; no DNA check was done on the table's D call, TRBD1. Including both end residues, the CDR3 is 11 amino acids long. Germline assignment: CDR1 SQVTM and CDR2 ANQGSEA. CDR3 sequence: CSVEDGTGYAL.

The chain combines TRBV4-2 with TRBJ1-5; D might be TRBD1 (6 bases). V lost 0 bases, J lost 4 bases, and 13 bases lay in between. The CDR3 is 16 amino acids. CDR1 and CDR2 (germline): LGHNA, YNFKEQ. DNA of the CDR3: TGTGCCAGCAGCCAAGAAGCCGCAGGGGATAATCAGCCCCAGCATTTT. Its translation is CASSQEAAGDNQPQHF.

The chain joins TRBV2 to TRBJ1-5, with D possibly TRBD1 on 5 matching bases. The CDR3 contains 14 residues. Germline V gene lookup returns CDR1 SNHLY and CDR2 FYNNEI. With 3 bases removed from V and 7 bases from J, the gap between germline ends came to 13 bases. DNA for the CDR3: TGTGCCAGCAGTGACCCAGGGAAGAGGCAGCCCCAGCATTTT. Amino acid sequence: CASSDPGKRQPQHF.

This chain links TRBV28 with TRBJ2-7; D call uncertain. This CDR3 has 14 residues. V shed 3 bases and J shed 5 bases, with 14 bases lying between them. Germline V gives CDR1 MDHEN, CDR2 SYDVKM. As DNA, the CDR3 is TGTGCCAGCAGTTTTATCGGGTCGGTTCACGAGCAGTACTTC. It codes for CASSFIGSVHEQYF.

In DNA form, the CDR3 reads TGCGCCAGCAGCTTGGCTGACAGGGCGTCTAGTGGCTACACCTTC. Translating it yields CASSLADRASSGYTF. The chain couples TRBV5-1 to TRBJ1-2, with 7 bases matching TRBD1. Germline trimming cut 0 bases from V and 7 bases from J; bases unmatched to any gene: 9. The germline V gene has CDR1 SGHRS and CDR2 YFSETQ. The length of the CDR3 is 15 residues.

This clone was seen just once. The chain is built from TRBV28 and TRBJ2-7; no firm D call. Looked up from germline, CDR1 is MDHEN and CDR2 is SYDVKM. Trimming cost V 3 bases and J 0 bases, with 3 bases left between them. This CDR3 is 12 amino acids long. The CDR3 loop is CASSLGSYEQYF. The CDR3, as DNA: TGTGCCAGCAGTTTGGGCTCCTACGAGCAGTACTTC.

CDR3 amino acids: CASSTSTDTQYF. The DNA of the CDR3 is TGCGCCTCCTCGACTAGCACAGATACGCAGTATTTT. The genes are TRBV10-1 and TRBJ2-3; no clear D. Trimming stripped 11 bases from V and 0 bases from J, with 9 bases between. Germline V gene lookup returns CDR1 WNHNN and CDR2 SYGVQD (reference sequence). CDR3 length: 12 residues.

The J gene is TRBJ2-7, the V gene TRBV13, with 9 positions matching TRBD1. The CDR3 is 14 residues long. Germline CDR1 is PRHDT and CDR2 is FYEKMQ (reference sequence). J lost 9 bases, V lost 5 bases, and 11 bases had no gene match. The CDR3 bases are TGTGCCAGCAGCCCACGGGACAGGGAAATGGGGCAGTACTTC. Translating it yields CASSPRDREMGQYF.